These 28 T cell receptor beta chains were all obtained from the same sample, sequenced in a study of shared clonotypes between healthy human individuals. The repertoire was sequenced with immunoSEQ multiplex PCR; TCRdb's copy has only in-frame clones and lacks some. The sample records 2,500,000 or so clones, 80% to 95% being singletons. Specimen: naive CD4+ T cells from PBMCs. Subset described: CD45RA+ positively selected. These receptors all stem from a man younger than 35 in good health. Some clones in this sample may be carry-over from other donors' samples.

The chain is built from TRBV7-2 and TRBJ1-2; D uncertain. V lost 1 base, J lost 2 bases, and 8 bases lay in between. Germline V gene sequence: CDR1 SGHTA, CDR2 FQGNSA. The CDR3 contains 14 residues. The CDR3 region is CASSLDSPNYGYTF. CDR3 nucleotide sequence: TGTGCCAGCAGCTTAGACAGCCCAAACTATGGCTACACCTTC.

CDR3 sequence (DNA): TGTGCCAGCACACTAAACAGGGGCGGGAACACTGAAGCTTTCTTT. Translation: CASTLNRGGNTEAFF. V usage is TRBV27 and J usage is TRBJ1-1; 7 nucleotides line up with TRBD1. Germline lookup yields CDR1 MNHEY and CDR2 SMNVEV (reference sequence). J was trimmed by 1 base and V by 7 bases; bases with no gene match: 9. The CDR3 is made up of 15 amino acids.

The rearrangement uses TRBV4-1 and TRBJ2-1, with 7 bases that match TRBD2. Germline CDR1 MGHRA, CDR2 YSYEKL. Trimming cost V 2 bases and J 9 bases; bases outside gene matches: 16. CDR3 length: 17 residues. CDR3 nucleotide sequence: TGCGCCAGCAGCCAATACGCTAGCGGAACAATTATAAGTGAGCAGTTCTTC. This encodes CASSQYASGTIISEQFF.

DNA for the CDR3: TGCGCCAGCAGCCAAGAAGGGGCGGATAGCTCCTACAATGAGCAGTTCTTC. This gives the protein CASSQEGADSSYNEQFF. This chain uses TRBV4-1 with TRBJ2-1; D may be TRBD1 (5 bases). The CDR3 runs 17 residues. Germline CDR1 MGHRA, CDR2 YSYEKL. Trimming pared 0 bases from V and 0 bases from J, leaving 12 bases between.

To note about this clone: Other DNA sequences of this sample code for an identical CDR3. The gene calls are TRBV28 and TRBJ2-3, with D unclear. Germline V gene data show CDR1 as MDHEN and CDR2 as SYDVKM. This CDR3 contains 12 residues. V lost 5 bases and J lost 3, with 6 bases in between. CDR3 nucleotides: TGTGCCAGCAGTCCCGGGACAGATACGCAGTATTTT. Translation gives CASSPGTDTQYF.

The CDR3 reads CASRFPGEAWEQYF. CDR3 bases: TGTGCCAGCAGGTTCCCGGGAGAAGCATGGGAGCAGTACTTC. The chain joins TRBV28 to TRBJ2-7; weak D call: TRBD2 (6 bases). V lost 6 bases to trimming and J lost 7 bases, with 19 bases between them. The CDR3 totals 14 residues. CDR1 and CDR2 from the germline V gene are MDHEN and SYDVKM.

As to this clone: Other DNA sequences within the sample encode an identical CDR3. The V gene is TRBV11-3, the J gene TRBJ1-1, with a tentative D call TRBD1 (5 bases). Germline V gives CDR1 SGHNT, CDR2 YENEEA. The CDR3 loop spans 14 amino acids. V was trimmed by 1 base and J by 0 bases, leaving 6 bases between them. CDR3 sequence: CASSLAGLNTEAFF. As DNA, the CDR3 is TGTGCCAGCAGCTTAGCGGGGCTGAACACTGAAGCTTTCTTT.

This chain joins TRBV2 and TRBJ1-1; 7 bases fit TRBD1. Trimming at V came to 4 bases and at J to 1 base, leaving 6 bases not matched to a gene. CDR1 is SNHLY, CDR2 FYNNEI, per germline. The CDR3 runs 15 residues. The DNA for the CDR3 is TGTGCCAGCAGTGCAAACAGGGGAAAGAACACTGAAGCTTTCTTT. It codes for CASSANRGKNTEAFF. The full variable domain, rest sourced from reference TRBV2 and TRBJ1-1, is EPEVTQTPSHQVTQMGQEVILRCVPISNHLYFYWYRQILGQKVEFLVSFYNNEISEKSEIFDDQFSVERPDGSNFTLKIRSTKLEDSAMYFCASSANRGKNTEAFFGQGTRLTVV.

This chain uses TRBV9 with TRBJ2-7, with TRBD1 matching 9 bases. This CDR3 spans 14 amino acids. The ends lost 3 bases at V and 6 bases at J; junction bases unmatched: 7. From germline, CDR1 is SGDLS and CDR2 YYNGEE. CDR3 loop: CASSGGTGLLEQYF. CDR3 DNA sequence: TGTGCCAGCAGCGGGGGGACAGGGCTTCTCGAGCAGTACTTC. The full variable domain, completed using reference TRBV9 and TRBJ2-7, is DSGVTQTPKHLITATGQRVTLRCSPRSGDLSVYWYQQSLDQGLQFLIQYYNGEERAKGNILERFSAQQFPDLHSELNLSSLELGDSALYFCASSGGTGLLEQYFGPGTRLTVT.

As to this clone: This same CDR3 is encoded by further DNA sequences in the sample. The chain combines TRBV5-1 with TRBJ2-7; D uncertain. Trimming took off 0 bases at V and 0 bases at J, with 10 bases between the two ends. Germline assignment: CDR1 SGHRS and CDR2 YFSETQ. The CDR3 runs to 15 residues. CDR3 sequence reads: CASSLAGGSSYEQYF. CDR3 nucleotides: TGCGCCAGCAGCTTGGCCGGCGGTAGCTCCTACGAGCAGTACTTC.

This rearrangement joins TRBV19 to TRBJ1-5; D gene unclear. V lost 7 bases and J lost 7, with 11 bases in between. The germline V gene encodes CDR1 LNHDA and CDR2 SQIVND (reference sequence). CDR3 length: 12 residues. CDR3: CASNLAGQPQHF. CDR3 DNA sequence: TGTGCCAGTAACCTTGCGGGGCAGCCCCAGCATTTT.

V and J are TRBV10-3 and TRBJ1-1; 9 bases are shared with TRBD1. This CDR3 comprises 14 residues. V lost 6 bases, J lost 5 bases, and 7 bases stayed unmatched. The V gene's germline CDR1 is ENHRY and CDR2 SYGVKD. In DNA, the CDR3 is TGTGCCATCAGGATGGACAGGGGTGCTACTGAAGCTTTCTTT. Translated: CAIRMDRGATEAFF.

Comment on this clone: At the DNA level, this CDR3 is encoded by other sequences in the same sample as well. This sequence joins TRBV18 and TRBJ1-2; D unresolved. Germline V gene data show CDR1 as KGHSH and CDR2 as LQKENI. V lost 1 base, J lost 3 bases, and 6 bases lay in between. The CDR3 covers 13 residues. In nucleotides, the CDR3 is TGTGCCAGCTCACCACGAGGAGACTATGGCTACACCTTC. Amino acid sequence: CASSPRGDYGYTF. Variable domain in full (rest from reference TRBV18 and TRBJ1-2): NAGVMQNPRHLVRRRGQEARLRCSPMKGHSHVYWYRQLPEEGLKFMVYLQKENIIDESGMPKERFSAEFPKEGPSILRIQQVVRGDSAAYFCASSPRGDYGYTFGSGTRLTVV.

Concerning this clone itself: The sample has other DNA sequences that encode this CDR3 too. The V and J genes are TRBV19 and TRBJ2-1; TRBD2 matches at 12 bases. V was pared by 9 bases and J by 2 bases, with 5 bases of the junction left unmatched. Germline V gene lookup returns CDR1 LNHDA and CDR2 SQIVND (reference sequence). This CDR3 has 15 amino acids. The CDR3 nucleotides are TGTGCCAGCAGACTAGCGGGAGCGACCTACAATGAGCAGTTCTTC. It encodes CASRLAGATYNEQFF.

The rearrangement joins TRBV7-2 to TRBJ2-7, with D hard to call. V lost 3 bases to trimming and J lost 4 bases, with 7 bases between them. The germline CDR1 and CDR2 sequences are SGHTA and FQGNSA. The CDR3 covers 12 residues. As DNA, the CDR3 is TGTGCCAGCAGCTTCCTTCAGTACGAGCAGTACTTC. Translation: CASSFLQYEQYF.

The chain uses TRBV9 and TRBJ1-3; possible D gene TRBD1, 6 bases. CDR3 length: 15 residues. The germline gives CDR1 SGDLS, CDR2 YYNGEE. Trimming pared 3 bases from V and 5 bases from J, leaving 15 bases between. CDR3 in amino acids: CASSADLTGRNTIYF. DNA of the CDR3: TGTGCCAGCAGCGCCGATTTAACAGGGCGAAACACCATATATTTT.

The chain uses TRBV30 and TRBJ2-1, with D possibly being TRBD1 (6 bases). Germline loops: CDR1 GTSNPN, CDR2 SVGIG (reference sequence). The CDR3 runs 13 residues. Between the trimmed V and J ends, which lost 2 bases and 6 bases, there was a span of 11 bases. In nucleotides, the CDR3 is TGTGCCTGGAGTCCCAGGGGACCCAATGAGCAGTTCTTC. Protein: CAWSPRGPNEQFF.

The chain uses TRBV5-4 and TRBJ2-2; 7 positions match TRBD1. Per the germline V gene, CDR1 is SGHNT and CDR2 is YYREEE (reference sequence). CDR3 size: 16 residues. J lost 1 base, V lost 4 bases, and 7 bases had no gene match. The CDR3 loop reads CASSPYRGQNTGELFF. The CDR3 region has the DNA TGTGCCAGCAGCCCGTACAGGGGACAGAACACCGGGGAGCTGTTTTTT. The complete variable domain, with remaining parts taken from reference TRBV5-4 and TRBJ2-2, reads ETGVTQSPTHLIKTRGQQVTLRCSSQSGHNTVSWYQQALGQGPQFIFQYYREEENGRGNFPPRFSGLQFPNYSSELNVNALELDDSALYLCASSPYRGQNTGELFFGEGSRLTVL.

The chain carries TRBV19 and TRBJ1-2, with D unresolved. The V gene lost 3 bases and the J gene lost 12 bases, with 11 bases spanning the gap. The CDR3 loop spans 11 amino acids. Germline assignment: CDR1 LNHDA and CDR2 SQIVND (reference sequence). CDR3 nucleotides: TGTGCCAGTAGTATTTCGGGGAGTCACACCTTC. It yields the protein CASSISGSHTF.

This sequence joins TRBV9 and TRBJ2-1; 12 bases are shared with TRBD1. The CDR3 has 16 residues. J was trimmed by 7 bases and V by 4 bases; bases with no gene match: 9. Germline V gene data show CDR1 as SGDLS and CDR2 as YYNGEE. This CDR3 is CASSPRGTGGLNEQFF. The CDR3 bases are TGTGCCAGCAGCCCAAGAGGGACAGGGGGCTTAAATGAGCAGTTCTTC.

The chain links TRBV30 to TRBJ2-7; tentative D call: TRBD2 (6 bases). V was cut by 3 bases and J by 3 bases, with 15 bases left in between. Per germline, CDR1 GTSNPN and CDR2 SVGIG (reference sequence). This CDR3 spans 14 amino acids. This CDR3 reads CAWRAGGHHYEQYF. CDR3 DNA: TGTGCCTGGAGAGCTGGAGGGCACCACTACGAGCAGTACTTC.

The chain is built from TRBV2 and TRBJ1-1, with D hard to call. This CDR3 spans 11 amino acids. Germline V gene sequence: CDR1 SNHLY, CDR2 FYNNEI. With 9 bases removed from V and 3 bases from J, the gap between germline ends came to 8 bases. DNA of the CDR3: TGTGCCAGTACGCCTTACACTGAAGCTTTCTTT. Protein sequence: CASTPYTEAFF.

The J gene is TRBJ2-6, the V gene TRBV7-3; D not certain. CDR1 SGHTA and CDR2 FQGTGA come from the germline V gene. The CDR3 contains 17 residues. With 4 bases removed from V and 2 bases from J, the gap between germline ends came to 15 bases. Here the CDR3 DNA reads TGTGCCAGCAGCTCCGGCACCTCGGGCCCTGGGGCCAACGTCCTGACTTTC. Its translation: CASSSGTSGPGANVLTF.

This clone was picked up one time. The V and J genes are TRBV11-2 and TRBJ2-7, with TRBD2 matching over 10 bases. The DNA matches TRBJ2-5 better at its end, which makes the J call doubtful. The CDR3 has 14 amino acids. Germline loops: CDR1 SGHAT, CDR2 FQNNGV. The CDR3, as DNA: TGTGCCAGCAGCTTAGTATGGACTAGCGGGACCCAGTACTTC. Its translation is CASSLVWTSGTQYF.

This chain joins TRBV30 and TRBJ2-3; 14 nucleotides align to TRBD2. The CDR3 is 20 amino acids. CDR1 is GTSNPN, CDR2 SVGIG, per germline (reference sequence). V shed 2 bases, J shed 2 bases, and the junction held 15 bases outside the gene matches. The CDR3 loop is CAWSPFPGLAGVGPTDTQYF. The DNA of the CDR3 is TGTGCCTGGAGTCCGTTCCCGGGACTAGCGGGAGTGGGTCCCACAGATACGCAGTATTTT.

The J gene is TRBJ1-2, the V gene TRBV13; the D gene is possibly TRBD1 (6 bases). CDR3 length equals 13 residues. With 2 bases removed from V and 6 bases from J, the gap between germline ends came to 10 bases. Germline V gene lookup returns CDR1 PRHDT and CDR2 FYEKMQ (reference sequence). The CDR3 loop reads CASSLRGANGYTF. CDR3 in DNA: TGTGCCAGCAGCTTAAGGGGGGCAAATGGCTACACCTTC.

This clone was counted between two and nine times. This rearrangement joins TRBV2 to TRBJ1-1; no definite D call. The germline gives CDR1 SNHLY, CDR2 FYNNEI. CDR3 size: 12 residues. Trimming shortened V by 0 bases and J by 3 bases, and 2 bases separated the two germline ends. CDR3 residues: CASSEAYTEAFF. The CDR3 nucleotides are TGTGCCAGCAGTGAAGCGTACACTGAAGCTTTCTTT.

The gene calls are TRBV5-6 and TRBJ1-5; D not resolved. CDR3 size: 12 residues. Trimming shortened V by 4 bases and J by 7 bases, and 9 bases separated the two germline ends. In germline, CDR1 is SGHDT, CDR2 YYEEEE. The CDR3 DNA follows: TGTGCCAGCAGCCGCGAACAGCAGCCCCAGCATTTT. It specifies CASSREQQPQHF.